The entry below gives a single T cell receptor (beta chain) sequence along with its context. Its target is unknown. Per the germline V gene, CDR1 is SGHNT and CDR2 is YENEEA. This CDR3 is 18 amino acids long. Deletions cut 0 bases from V and 3 bases from J, with 19 bases between. These data come from a study of T-cell memory formation after mild COVID-19. Overall study context: In these data, TCR clusters were largely donor specific.

Whole-study results and caveats: Chiefly within CM and EM were the contracting CD4+ clones; CD8+ ones were within EMRA. The second-wave clones peaking on day 37 were not confirmed as SARS-CoV-2-specific.

TCRdb re-derived calls from the 5' RACE reads in MiXCR, one entry per CDR3 protein. The sample lists roughly 600,000 distinct CDR3 sequences, roughly 18% occurring once. The receptor's source is an adult woman who had mild COVID-19 (a few samples of this study predate the infection). Cell type and time point are not known. The sample taken for sequencing was PBMCs or a T cell subset sorted from them (not recorded which). The J gene is TRBJ2-3, the V gene TRBV11-3, with a tentative D call TRBD2 (6 bases). The CDR3 DNA reads as TGTGCCAGCAGCTTAGATCGAAAAGGGCCGGGAGCGACAGATACGCAGTATTTT. Protein: CASSLDRKGPGATDTQYF.